The entry that follows covers one T cell receptor beta chain sequence. The antigen remains unidentified. Repertoires were generated with immunoSEQ multiplex PCR, while TCRdb's copy carries only in-frame clones and drops some. Found here are approximately 140,000 clones, approximately 85% of them singletons; the top ten hold almost 1.5%. The data belong to a study of cytomegalovirus exposure and HLA in healthy donors. Points from the study as a whole: The study flagged roughly 150 TCR beta chains as cytomegalovirus-associated. The dataset shows that most TCR sequences were rare, while some public TCRs occurred in many donors. The tendency of first-cohort TCR clusters to co-occur in the 110 or so validation repertoires emerged from a later analysis.

The donors formed part of the approximately 120-subject validation cohort, distinct from the approximately 630-subject first cohort. V lost 2 bases to trimming and J lost 5 bases; unmatched junction nucleotides: 8. Germline V gene sequence: CDR1 MNHEY, CDR2 SMNVEV (reference sequence). The CDR3 totals 16 residues. This chain joins TRBV27 and TRBJ2-3; 9 bases map to TRBD2. This sequence originates from a woman in her 30s in good health and CMV-seronegative. The sample consisted of PBMCs. In DNA form, the CDR3 reads TGTGCCAGCAGTTTACGGAGCGGGGGGCGTGGAGATACGCAGTATTTT. Residues: CASSLRSGGRGDTQYF.